This TCR beta chain comes out of a study of blood T cell repertoires in COVID-19. Original handling: Researchers report that nucleated cell counts were estimated from reference gene primer amplification. The assay was immunoSEQ multiplex PCR, and TCRdb's table has in-frame clones only and misses some. V and J calls and clone size are those listed in that table; D and trimming were worked out from the DNA. The repertoire holds some 200,000 clones, with approximately 90% as singletons. This CDR3 has 13 amino acids. The ends were cut back, 3 bases at V and 2 bases at J, with 8 bases in the middle. In germline, CDR1 is WNHNN, CDR2 SYGVQD (reference sequence).

V is TRBV10-1 and J is TRBJ2-7; D remains ambiguous. The sequencing sample was made of peripheral blood. The TCR sequence derives from a man aged 60 to 75 with active or convalescent COVID-19. CDR3 sequence: CASSDGGTYEQYF. In DNA, the CDR3 is TGCGCCAGCAGTGATGGCGGAACCTACGAGCAGTACTTC.